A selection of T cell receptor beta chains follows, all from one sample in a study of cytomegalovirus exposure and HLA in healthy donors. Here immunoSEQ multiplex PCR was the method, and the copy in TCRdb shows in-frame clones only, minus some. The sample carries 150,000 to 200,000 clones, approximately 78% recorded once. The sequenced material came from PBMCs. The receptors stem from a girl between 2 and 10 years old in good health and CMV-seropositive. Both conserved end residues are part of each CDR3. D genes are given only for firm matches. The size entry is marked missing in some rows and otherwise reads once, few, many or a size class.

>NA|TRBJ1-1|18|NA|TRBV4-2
CASSHHRDSTQGYTEAFF
TGTGCCAGCAGCCACCACCGGGACTCAACACAAGGGTACACTGAAGCTTTCTTT
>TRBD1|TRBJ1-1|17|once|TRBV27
CASSLGAGGLNRTEAFF
TGTGCCAGCAGTTTAGGCGCAGGGGGATTGAACCGCACTGAAGCTTTCTTT
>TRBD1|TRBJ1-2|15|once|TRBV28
CASSLSDRATYGYTF
TGTGCCAGCAGTTTATCCGACAGGGCAACCTATGGCTACACCTTC
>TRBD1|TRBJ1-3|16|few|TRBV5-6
CASSDGTGKAGNTIYF
TGTGCCAGCAGCGACGGGACAGGAAAGGCAGGAAACACCATATATTTT
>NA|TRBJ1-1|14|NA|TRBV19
CASRRGTSSGKAFF
TGTGCCAGTAGGAGAGGGACAAGCTCCGGTAAAGCTTTCTTT
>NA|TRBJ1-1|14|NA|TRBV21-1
CASSKGQLNTEAFF
TGTGCCAGCAGCAAGGGACAGTTGAACACTGAAGCTTTCTTT
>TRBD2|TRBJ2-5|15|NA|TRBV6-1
CASSGISGTQETQYF
TGTGCCAGCAGTGGAATTAGCGGGACCCAAGAGACCCAGTACTTC
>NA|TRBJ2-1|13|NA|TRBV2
CASDEGVLDEQFF
TGTGCCAGCGACGAGGGCGTTTTGGATGAGCAGTTCTTC
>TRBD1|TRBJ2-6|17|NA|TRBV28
CASSSRTGASGANVLTF
TGTGCCAGCAGTTCCCGGACAGGGGCGTCTGGGGCCAACGTCCTGACTTTC
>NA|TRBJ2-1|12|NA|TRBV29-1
CSVELRADEQFF
TGCAGCGTTGAACTCAGGGCAGACGAGCAGTTCTTC
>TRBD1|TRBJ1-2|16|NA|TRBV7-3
CASSLTPGQGTYGYTF
TGTGCCAGCAGCTTAACTCCTGGACAGGGTACTTATGGCTACACCTTC
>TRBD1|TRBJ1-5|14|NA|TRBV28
CASSDRGKNQPQHF
TGTGCCAGCAGCGACAGGGGGAAAAATCAGCCCCAGCATTTT
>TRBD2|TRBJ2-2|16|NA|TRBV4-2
CASSQELLREAGELFF
TGTGCCAGCAGCCAAGAGCTATTGCGGGAGGCCGGGGAGCTGTTTTTT
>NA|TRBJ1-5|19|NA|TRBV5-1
CASSLDEWGRGIRSQPQHF
TGCGCCAGCAGCTTGGATGAGTGGGGGCGCGGAATAAGAAGCCAGCCCCAGCATTTT
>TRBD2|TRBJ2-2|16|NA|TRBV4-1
CASSLRAGVGTGELFF
TGCGCCAGCAGCCTACGAGCGGGAGTAGGAACCGGGGAGCTGTTTTTT
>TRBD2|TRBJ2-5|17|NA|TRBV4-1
CASSQEGPGLGVETQYF
TGCGCCAGCAGCCAAGAAGGTCCGGGACTAGGGGTAGAGACCCAGTACTTC
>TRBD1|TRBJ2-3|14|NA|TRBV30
CAWNPTGGTDTQYF
TGTGCCTGGAACCCGACAGGGGGCACAGATACGCAGTATTTT
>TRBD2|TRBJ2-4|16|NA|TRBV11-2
CASRRLSGVAKNIQYF
TGTGCCAGTCGGCGTTTGAGCGGGGTAGCCAAAAACATTCAGTACTTC
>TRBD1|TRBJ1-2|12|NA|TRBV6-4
CARDRARYGYTF
TGTGCCAGGGACAGGGCGAGGTATGGCTACACCTTC
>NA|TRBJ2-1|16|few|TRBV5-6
CASSIGLLSSYNEQFF
TGTGCCAGCAGCATCGGACTCTTGAGCTCCTACAATGAGCAGTTCTTC
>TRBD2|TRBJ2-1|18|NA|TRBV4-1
CASSLRLAGEESYNEQFF
TGCGCCAGCAGCCTCCGACTAGCGGGAGAAGAGTCCTACAATGAGCAGTTCTTC
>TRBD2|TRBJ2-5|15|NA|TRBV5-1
CASKIGTSGQETQYF
TGCGCCAGCAAAATAGGGACTAGCGGACAAGAGACCCAGTACTTC
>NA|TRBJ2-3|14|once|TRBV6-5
CASNRGFSTDTQYF
TGTGCCAGCAACCGGGGATTTAGCACAGATACGCAGTATTTT
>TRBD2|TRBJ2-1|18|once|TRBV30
CAHQGGLGPRGGYNEQFF
TGTGCCCATCAAGGGGGACTAGGCCCTCGAGGTGGCTACAATGAGCAGTTCTTC
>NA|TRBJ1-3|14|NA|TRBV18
CASSTGISGNTIYF
TGTGCCAGCTCAACGGGGATCTCTGGAAACACCATATATTTT
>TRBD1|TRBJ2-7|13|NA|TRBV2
CASHDRGPIEQYF
TGTGCCAGCCACGACAGGGGGCCCATCGAGCAGTACTTC
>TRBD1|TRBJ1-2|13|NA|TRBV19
CASSTTGDYGYTF
TGTGCCAGTAGCACGACAGGGGATTATGGCTACACCTTC
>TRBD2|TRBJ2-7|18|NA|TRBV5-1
CASSLWHGTSGPTYEQYF
TGCGCCAGCAGCCTCTGGCATGGGACTAGCGGGCCCACCTACGAGCAGTACTTC
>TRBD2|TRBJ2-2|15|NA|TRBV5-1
CASSPSGVNTGELFF
TGCGCCAGCAGCCCTAGCGGGGTCAACACCGGGGAGCTGTTTTTT
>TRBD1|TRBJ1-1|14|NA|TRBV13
CASSLGTGGTEAFF
TGTGCCAGCAGCTTAGGGACAGGGGGAACTGAAGCTTTCTTT
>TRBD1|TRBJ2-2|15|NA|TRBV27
CASRHRTGWDGELFF
TGTGCCAGCAGGCATAGGACAGGGTGGGACGGGGAGCTGTTTTTT
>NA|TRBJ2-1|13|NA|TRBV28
CASSSRMDNEQFF
TGTGCCAGCAGTTCGAGGATGGACAATGAGCAGTTCTTC
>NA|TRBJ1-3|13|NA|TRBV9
CASSVGEGNTIYF
TGTGCCAGCAGCGTCGGGGAAGGAAACACCATATATTTT
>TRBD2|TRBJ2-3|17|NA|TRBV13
CASSSILAGGFTDTQYF
TGTGCCAGCAGCTCGATTCTAGCGGGAGGATTCACAGATACGCAGTATTTT
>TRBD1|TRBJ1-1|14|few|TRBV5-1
CASSVDRGDTEAFF
TGCGCCAGCAGCGTGGACAGGGGGGACACTGAAGCTTTCTTT
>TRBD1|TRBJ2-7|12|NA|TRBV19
CASSDRGVEQYF
TGTGCCAGTAGCGACAGGGGCGTCGAGCAGTACTTC
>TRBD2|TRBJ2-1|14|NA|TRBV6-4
CASSDTGGGNEQFF
TGTGCCAGCAGTGACACGGGAGGCGGCAATGAGCAGTTCTTC
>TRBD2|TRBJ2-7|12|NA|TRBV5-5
CASSYSGGEQYF
TGTGCCAGCAGCTATAGCGGGGGGGAGCAGTACTTC
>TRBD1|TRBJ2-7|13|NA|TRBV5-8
CASSEDRGYEQYF
TGTGCCAGCAGCGAGGACAGGGGCTACGAGCAGTACTTC
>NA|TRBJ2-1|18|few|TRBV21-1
CASRLRPLPGDSYNEQFF
TGTGCCAGCAGACTCCGTCCCCTTCCGGGAGACTCCTACAATGAGCAGTTCTTC
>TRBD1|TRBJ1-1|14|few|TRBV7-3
CASSLDRVNTEAFF
TGTGCCAGCAGCCTCGACAGGGTGAACACTGAAGCTTTCTTT
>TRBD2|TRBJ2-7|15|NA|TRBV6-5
CASSWTSGRGYEQYF
TGTGCCAGCAGCTGGACTAGCGGGAGGGGGTACGAGCAGTACTTC
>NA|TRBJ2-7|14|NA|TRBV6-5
CASSTTQGLYEQYF
TGTGCCAGCAGTACGACACAGGGCCTGTACGAGCAGTACTTC
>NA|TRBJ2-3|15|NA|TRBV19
CASSVTSSGTDTQYF
TGTGCCAGTAGTGTCACTTCTAGCGGCACAGATACGCAGTATTTT
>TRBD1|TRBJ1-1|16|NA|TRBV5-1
CASPQRAGQGATEAFF
TGCGCCAGCCCCCAACGGGCCGGACAGGGGGCCACTGAAGCTTTCTTT
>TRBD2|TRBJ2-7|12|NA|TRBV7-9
CASSSGGGEQYF
TGTGCCAGCAGCTCAGGCGGGGGCGAGCAGTACTTC
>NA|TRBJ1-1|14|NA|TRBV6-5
CASRTITGTPEAFF
TGTGCCAGCAGAACTATTACAGGGACGCCTGAAGCTTTCTTT
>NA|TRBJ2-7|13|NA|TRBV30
CACTGNQPYEQYF
TGTGCCTGCACAGGAAATCAACCCTACGAGCAGTACTTC
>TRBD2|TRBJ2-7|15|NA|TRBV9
CASSVGTSGTDEQYF
TGTGCCAGCAGCGTAGGGACTAGCGGGACGGACGAGCAGTACTTC
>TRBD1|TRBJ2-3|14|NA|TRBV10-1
CASSEGGHYDTQYF
TGCGCCAGCAGTGAAGGGGGCCATTATGATACGCAGTATTTT
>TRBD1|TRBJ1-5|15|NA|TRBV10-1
CASSESDRGNQPQHF
TGCGCCAGCAGTGAGTCGGACAGGGGGAATCAGCCCCAGCATTTT
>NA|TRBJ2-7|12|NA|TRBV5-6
CASSAGSSEQYF
TGTGCCAGCAGCGCAGGGTCGTCCGAGCAGTACTTC